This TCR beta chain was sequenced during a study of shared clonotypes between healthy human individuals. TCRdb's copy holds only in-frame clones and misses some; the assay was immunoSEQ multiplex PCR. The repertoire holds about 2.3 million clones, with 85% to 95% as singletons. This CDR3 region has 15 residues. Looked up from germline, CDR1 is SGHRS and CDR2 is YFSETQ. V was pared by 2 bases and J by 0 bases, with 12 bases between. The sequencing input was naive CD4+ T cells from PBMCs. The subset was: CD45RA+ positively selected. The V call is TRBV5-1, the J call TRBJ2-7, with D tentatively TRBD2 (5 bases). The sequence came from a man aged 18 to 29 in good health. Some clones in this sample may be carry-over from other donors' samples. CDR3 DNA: TGCGCCAGCAGCTTCACGGGGAGCCCCTCCTACGAGCAGTACTTC. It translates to CASSFTGSPSYEQYF.